This T cell receptor (beta chain) was sequenced for a study of blood T cells in healthy people across ages. General observations from the study: Across the age range, TCR beta diversity per million T cells fell in a roughly linear way. Those diversity estimates obtained from one million T cells were thought to be underestimates.

CDR3 length equals 11 residues. Trimming shortened V by 6 bases and J by 6 bases, and 9 bases separated the two germline ends. The germline V gene encodes CDR1 DFQATT and CDR2 SNEGSKA (reference sequence). This clonotype has just a few counts. The target antigen is unknown. Combining a sample-barcoded 5' primer with a J-beta primer mix, a second PCR ran for 7 to 11 cycles. MiXCR, applied by TCRdb to the 5' RACE reads, yields one record per CDR3 protein. The table shows some 760,000 distinct CDR3 sequences, with 20% to 25% occurring only once. The sample was also reused in another study, on T cells of mothers and their children.

Sequencing input: blood. The V and J genes are TRBV20-1 and TRBJ2-1; D unclear. This TCR was sampled from a boy aged 5-17 years in good health. CDR3 DNA sequence: TGCAGTGCCCTCCCCATCAATGAGCAGTTCTTC. Protein sequence: CSALPINEQFF.